Sequencing of this T cell receptor (beta chain) was carried out in a study of cytomegalovirus exposure and HLA in healthy donors. Across the study: Earlier findings included about 120 million unique TCR beta sequences obtained from around 180 million T cells. Samples from HLA-typed donors yielded approximately 80 million unique TCRs in an early data release.

V lost 4 bases and J 9 bases, leaving 7 bases between the germline ends. CDR3 length: 10 residues. Germline CDR1 is SQVTM and CDR2 is ANQGSEA. The PCR used 60 Vbeta and 13 Jbeta primers. Assay used: immunoSEQ multiplex PCR; TCRdb lists only in-frame clones, some missing. The sample holds more than 80,000 clones, about two thirds seen once. V gene TRBV29-1 combines with J gene TRBJ2-1; D is undetermined. This TCR came from a human donor in good health. The specimen sequenced was PBMCs. The chain's CDR3 is CSVGHAEQFF. The CDR3 region has the DNA TGCAGCGTTGGACACGCTGAGCAGTTCTTC.